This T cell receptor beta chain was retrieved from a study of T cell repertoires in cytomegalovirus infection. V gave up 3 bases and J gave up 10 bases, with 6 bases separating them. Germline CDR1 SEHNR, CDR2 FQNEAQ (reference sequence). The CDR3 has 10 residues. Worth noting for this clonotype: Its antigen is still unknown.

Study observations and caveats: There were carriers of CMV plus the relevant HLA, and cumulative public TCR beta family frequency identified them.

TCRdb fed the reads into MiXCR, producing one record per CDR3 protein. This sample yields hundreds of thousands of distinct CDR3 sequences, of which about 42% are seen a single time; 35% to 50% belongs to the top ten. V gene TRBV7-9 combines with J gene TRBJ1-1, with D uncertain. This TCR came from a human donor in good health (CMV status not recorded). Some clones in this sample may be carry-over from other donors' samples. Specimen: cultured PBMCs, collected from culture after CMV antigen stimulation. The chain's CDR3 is CASSLVRAFF. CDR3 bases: TGTGCCAGCAGCTTGGTGCGAGCTTTCTTT.